The 22 T cell receptor beta chains listed next were all sequenced from one sample in a study of identical twins. MiXCR, run by TCRdb on the 5' RACE reads, gives a single entry per CDR3 protein. The table lists 700,000 or so distinct CDR3 sequences, 8% to 9% of them singletons. This sample was shared with a second study, whose subject was yellow fever vaccine responses in identical twins.

The source material was PBMCs. These receptors were obtained from a woman aged 18-35 years in good health.

The CDR3 sequence is CASSSPGLAGGGTDTQYF. DNA of the CDR3: TGTGCCAGCAGTTCCCCGGGACTAGCGGGAGGGGGCACAGATACGCAGTATTTT. The gene calls are TRBV28 and TRBJ2-3; TRBD2 matches 16 bases. CDR1 and CDR2 (germline): MDHEN, SYDVKM. V lost 4 bases and J lost 1; bases outside the gene matches: 5. The CDR3 contains 18 residues.

This clonotype has more than one count but fewer than ten. The chain uses TRBV24-1 and TRBJ2-5; 13 bases line up with TRBD2. The CDR3 sequence is 14 residues long. Germline CDR1 KGHDR, CDR2 SFDVKD. J gave up 3 bases and V 7 bases, and 1 base lay outside the gene matches. CDR3 bases: TGTGCCACCAGAGGACTAGCGGGGGAAGAGACCCAGTACTTC. Translation: CATRGLAGEETQYF.

This sequence joins TRBV21-1 and TRBJ2-5; the table's D call TRBD1 went unverified against the DNA. TRBV21-1 is an annotated pseudogene. This CDR3 is built from 13 residues. The CDR3 DNA follows: TGTGCCAGCAGCAAATGGTTGGGACGGACCCAGTACTTC. Encoded protein: CASSKWLGRTQYF.

In its sample, this clonotype was seen many times. The CDR3 spells CAISESWTSGSYEQYF. In nucleotides, the CDR3 is TGTGCCATCAGTGAGTCGTGGACTAGCGGATCCTACGAGCAGTACTTC. The rearrangement joins TRBV10-3 to TRBJ2-7, with 10 bases identical to TRBD2. Germline CDR1 and CDR2: ENHRY and SYGVKD. Losses at the gene ends were 0 bases for V and 1 base for J; bases not matched to a gene: 3. The CDR3 contains 16 residues.

Ten or more counts support this clonotype. The chain uses TRBV6-1 and TRBJ2-7; 12 bases line up with TRBD1. CDR3 length equals 15 residues. V gave up 6 bases and J gave up 4 bases; unmatched junction bases: 7. CDR1 MNHNS and CDR2 SASEGT come from the germline V gene. The chain's CDR3 is CASRTGTGGLYEQYF. For the CDR3, the DNA is TGTGCCAGCAGGACCGGGACAGGGGGCTTGTACGAGCAGTACTTC.

The sample holds many counts of this clonotype. J is TRBJ2-1 and V is TRBV7-9, with TRBD1 matching over 7 bases. The length of the CDR3 is 16 residues. From germline, CDR1 is SEHNR and CDR2 FQNEAQ (reference sequence). The ends lost 5 bases at V and 4 bases at J; junction bases unmatched: 11. CDR3 nucleotides: TGTGCCAGCAGCCTCCCTCCGGGACAGAGTTACAATGAGCAGTTCTTC. Translation gives CASSLPPGQSYNEQFF.

The rearrangement joins TRBV6-1 to TRBJ1-4; the match to TRBD1 covers 7 bases. Germline V CDR1 and CDR2: MNHNS, SASEGT. J gave up 7 bases and V 6 bases, and 8 bases lay outside the gene matches. The CDR3 is 14 residues long. This CDR3 is CASSPLQGGEKLFF. As DNA, the CDR3 is TGTGCCAGCAGCCCCCTGCAGGGGGGTGAAAAACTGTTTTTT.

This clonotype occurred many times. The genes are TRBV5-1 and TRBJ2-1; TRBD2 aligns across 8 bases. V dropped 5 bases and J dropped 2; count of bases not matched to a gene: 6. In germline, CDR1 is SGHRS, CDR2 YFSETQ. This CDR3 spans 15 amino acids. In DNA, the CDR3 is TGCGCCAGCAGTCTTAGCGGGGATACCTACAATGAGCAGTTCTTC. Translated, it gives CASSLSGDTYNEQFF.

V usage is TRBV18 and J usage is TRBJ2-5; TRBD2 matches 9 bases. The CDR3 is 15 amino acids. The ends lost 2 bases at V and 4 bases at J; junction bases unmatched: 5. Germline assignment: CDR1 KGHSH and CDR2 LQKENI. Here the CDR3 reads CASSPGGRGRETQYF. CDR3 nucleotides: TGTGCCAGCTCACCAGGCGGGAGGGGAAGAGAGACCCAGTACTTC.

This chain links TRBV5-1 with TRBJ2-7, with D hard to call. The V gene's germline CDR1 is SGHRS and CDR2 YFSETQ. CDR3 length: 15 amino acids. V lost 0 bases, J lost 6 bases, and 16 bases lay in between. CDR3 nucleotides: TGCGCCAGCAGCTTGGGTGACGAGAGGTTATTCGAGCAGTACTTC. The encoded protein is CASSLGDERLFEQYF.

This clonotype was seen at least ten times. The chain uses TRBV29-1 and TRBJ2-1, with 9 bases that match TRBD2. Germline V CDR1 and CDR2: SQVTM, ANQGSEA. V shed 6 bases and J 5 bases; nucleotides not matched to a gene: 11. The CDR3 consists of 15 residues. CDR3 residues: CSVLEPGLAHNEQFF. Written as DNA, the CDR3 is TGCAGCGTGTTAGAACCGGGACTAGCACACAATGAGCAGTTCTTC.

V and J are TRBV4-3 and TRBJ1-2; no clear D. V shed 1 base and J shed 0 bases, with 6 bases lying between them. CDR3 size: 14 residues. Germline-derived CDR1 and CDR2 are LGHNA and YSLEER. The CDR3 DNA reads as TGCGCCAGCAGCCAAGGAGCGGCTAACTATGGCTACACCTTC. It encodes CASSQGAANYGYTF.

There are a few counts of this clonotype. The V gene is TRBV10-3, the J gene TRBJ2-1; D is ambiguous. This CDR3 spans 15 amino acids. Between the trimmed V and J ends, which lost 4 bases and 6 bases, there was a span of 16 bases. Germline V lookup: CDR1 ENHRY, CDR2 SYGVKD. CDR3 region: CAISGGPGPPNEQFF. DNA of the CDR3: TGTGCCATCAGTGGCGGTCCAGGCCCCCCCAATGAGCAGTTCTTC.

This clonotype was observed a few times. The genes are TRBV28 and TRBJ2-1; D assignment may be TRBD1 or TRBD2 (6 bases each). V was trimmed by 7 bases and J by 7 bases, leaving 23 bases between them. CDR3 length equals 16 residues. Germline-derived CDR1 and CDR2 are MDHEN and SYDVKM. The CDR3 sequence is CASNLDSPTRGNEQFF. Here the CDR3 DNA reads TGTGCCAGCAATCTGGACAGTCCGACTAGGGGGAATGAGCAGTTCTTC.

This chain uses TRBV6-1 with TRBJ2-5; 11 bases are a match to TRBD2. The V and J ends lost 5 bases and 2 bases, in that order; junction bases with no gene match: 7. CDR1 MNHNS and CDR2 SASEGT come from the germline V gene. This CDR3 is 16 amino acids long. CDR3 DNA: TGTGCCAGCAGTCTTAGAACTAGCGGGGGTCAAGAGACCCAGTACTTC. This sequence encodes CASSLRTSGGQETQYF.

This chain uses TRBV28 with TRBJ1-6, with D possibly being TRBD1 (5 bases). CDR3 length equals 15 residues. V lost 11 bases and J 5 bases, leaving 19 bases between the germline ends. The V gene's germline CDR1 is MDHEN and CDR2 SYDVKM. The CDR3 loop is CAYRKDGRNNSPLHF. The CDR3 nucleotides are TGTGCCTACAGGAAGGATGGACGGAATAATTCACCCCTCCACTTT.

This clonotype has only a few counts. The gene calls are TRBV7-2 and TRBJ2-7; 8 bases map to TRBD1. CDR3 length: 14 residues. CDR1 is SGHTA and CDR2 is FQGNSA in the germline V gene. The trim removed 5 bases at V and 2 bases at J, leaving 5 bases unmatched. DNA of the CDR3: TGTGCCAGCAGCCCCAGACAGGGGACCTACGAGCAGTACTTC. Translating gives CASSPRQGTYEQYF.

This clonotype has a handful of counts. The chain's CDR3 is CASSDGLQGYEKLFF. CDR3 bases: TGTGCCAGCAGCGACGGCCTTCAGGGGTATGAAAAACTGTTTTTT. The rearrangement links TRBV9 to TRBJ1-4; D possibly corresponds to TRBD1 (6 bases). CDR1 SGDLS and CDR2 YYNGEE come from the germline V gene. The CDR3 length is 15 residues. V lost 3 bases and J lost 6, with 15 bases in between. Complete variable domain (other parts from reference TRBV9 and TRBJ1-4): DSGVTQTPKHLITATGQRVTLRCSPRSGDLSVYWYQQSLDQGLQFLIQYYNGEERAKGNILERFSAQQFPDLHSELNLSSLELGDSALYFCASSDGLQGYEKLFFGSGTQLSVL.

About this clonotype: At one end, the junction sequence differs from germline, possibly due to a read error. This chain joins TRBV5-1 and TRBJ2-1; no definite D call. CDR1 and CDR2 (germline): SGHRS, YFSETQ. The CDR3 is 16 amino acids. This chain's CDR3 is CAISLAAVQFYNEQFF. CDR3 DNA: TGCGCCATCAGCTTGGCCGCGGTGCAGTTCTACAATGAGCAGTTCTTC.

The chain uses TRBV20-1 and TRBJ2-7, with 7 bases matching TRBD1. The CDR3 length is 14 residues. The trim removed 6 bases at V and 3 bases at J, leaving 11 bases unmatched. The V gene's germline CDR1 is DFQATT and CDR2 SNEGSKA (reference sequence). CDR3 nucleotides: TGCAGTGCGCCGAGACAGGGAAGAGGCTACGAGCAGTACTTC. As protein: CSAPRQGRGYEQYF.

The CDR3 DNA reads as TGTGCCAGCATAAAGACGGCGAACACCGGGGAGCTGTTTTTT. As protein: CASIKTANTGELFF. The J gene is TRBJ2-2, the V gene TRBV6-1; D is uncertain. V shed 7 bases and J shed 0 bases, with 9 bases lying between them. This CDR3 is built from 14 residues. Germline V gene lookup returns CDR1 MNHNS and CDR2 SASEGT.

This rearrangement joins TRBV21-1 to TRBJ2-7; the D segment call TRBD2 is taken from the table without a DNA check. TRBV21-1 is shown as a pseudogene. The CDR3 sequence is 12 residues long. CDR3 in amino acids: CASSKGGDEQYF. The CDR3 DNA sequence: TGTGCCAGCAGCAAAGGGGGAGACGAGCAGTACTTC.